This section outlines one T cell receptor beta chain sequence together with its context. MiXCR, run by TCRdb on the reads, gives a single entry per CDR3 protein. Of hundreds of thousands of distinct CDR3 sequences listed, 9.6% were seen once; the top ten hold around 2.6%. V dropped 1 base and J dropped 3 bases, with 13 bases sitting between them. Per germline, CDR1 SGHRS and CDR2 YFSETQ. The CDR3 extends over 15 amino acids. This sample is drawn from a study of T cell repertoires in cytomegalovirus infection. Sequences were obtained from PBMCs. The clonotype comes from a human donor in good health (CMV status not recorded). Some clones in this sample may be carry-over from other donors' samples. V is TRBV5-1 and J is TRBJ2-5, with D perhaps matching TRBD2 (5 bases). The CDR3 spells CASSLQDGNEETQYF. CDR3 DNA sequence: TGCGCCAGCAGCTTGCAGGACGGGAACGAAGAGACCCAGTACTTC.